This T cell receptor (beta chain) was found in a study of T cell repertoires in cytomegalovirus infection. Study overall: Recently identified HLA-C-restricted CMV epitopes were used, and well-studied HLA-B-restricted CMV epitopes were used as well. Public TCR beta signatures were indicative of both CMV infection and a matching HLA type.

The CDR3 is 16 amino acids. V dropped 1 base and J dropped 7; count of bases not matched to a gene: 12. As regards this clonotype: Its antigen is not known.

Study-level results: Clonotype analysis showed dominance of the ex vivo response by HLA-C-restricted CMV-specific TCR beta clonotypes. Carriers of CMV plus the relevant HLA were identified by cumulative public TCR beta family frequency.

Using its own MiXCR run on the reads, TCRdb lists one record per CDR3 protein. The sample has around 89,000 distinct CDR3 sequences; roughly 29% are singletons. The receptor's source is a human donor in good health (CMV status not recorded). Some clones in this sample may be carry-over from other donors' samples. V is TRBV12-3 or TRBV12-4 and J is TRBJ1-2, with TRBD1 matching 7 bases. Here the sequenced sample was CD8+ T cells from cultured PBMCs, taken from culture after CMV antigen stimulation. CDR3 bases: TGTGCCAGCAGTTTAGTTGTACAGGGGCCTATGGGTGGCTACACCTTC. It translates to CASSLVVQGPMGGYTF.